This entry concerns a single TCR beta chain. The antigen is unknown. These data come from a study of molecular identifiers for immune sequencing clone quantification. Findings and caveats of the study: Over 99% of effector molecules, yet under 1% of naive-cell molecules, were held by clones above 20 RNA copies.

J lost 2 bases, V lost 3 bases, and 3 bases had no gene match. CDR1 SGHRS and CDR2 YFSETQ come from the germline V gene. This CDR3 comprises 14 residues. TCRdb processed the PCR reads anew with MiXCR; each CDR3 protein has one entry. Of roughly 50,000 distinct CDR3 sequences detected, approximately 26% appear once; the ten largest clones hold 1.9%. V and J are TRBV5-1 and TRBJ2-7; 9 nucleotides line up with TRBD1. Input material: naive CD8+ T cells from blood, with Jurkat cell RNA spiked in. Subset in this sample: FACS-sorted CD8+CD4-CCR7+CD45RA+ naive T cells. The receptor was isolated from a human donor in good health. Some libraries in this study had Jurkat cell RNA spiked in. CDR3 sequence reads: CASSYGTGTYEQYF. The CDR3 bases are TGCGCCAGCAGCTACGGGACAGGGACCTACGAGCAGTACTTC.